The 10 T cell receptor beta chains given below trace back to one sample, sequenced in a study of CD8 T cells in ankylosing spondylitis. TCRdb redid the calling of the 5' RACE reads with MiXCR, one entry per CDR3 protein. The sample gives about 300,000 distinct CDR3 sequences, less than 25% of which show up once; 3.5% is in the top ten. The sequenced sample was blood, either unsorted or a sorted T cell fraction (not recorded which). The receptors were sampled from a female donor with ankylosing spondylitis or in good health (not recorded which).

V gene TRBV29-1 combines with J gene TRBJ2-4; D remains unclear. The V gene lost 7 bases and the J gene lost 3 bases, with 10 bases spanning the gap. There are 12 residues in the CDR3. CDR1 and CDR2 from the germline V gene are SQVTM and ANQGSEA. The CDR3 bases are TGCAGCGCCTGGGTCATCAAAAACATTCAGTACTTC. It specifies CSAWVIKNIQYF.

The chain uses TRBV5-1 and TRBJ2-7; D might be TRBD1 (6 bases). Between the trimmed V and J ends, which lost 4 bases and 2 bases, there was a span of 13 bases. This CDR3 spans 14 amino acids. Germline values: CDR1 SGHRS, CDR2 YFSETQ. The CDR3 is CASSPRDTTYEQYF. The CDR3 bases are TGCGCCAGCAGCCCCAGGGACACGACCTACGAGCAGTACTTC.

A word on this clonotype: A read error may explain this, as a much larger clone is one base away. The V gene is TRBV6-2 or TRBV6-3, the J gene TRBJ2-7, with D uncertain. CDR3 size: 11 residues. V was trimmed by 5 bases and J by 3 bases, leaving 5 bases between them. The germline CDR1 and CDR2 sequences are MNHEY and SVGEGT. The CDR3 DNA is TGTGCCAGCAGTGAGGACTACGAGCAGTACTTC. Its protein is CASSEDYEQYF.

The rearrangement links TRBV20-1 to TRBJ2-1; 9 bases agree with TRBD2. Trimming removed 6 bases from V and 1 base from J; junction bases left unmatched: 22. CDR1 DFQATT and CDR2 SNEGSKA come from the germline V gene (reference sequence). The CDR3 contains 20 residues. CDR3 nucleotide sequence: TGCAGTGCCCGAGAGGAATGGAAACTAGCGGGCCTCTATTCCTACAATGAGCAGTTCTTC. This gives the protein CSAREEWKLAGLYSYNEQFF.

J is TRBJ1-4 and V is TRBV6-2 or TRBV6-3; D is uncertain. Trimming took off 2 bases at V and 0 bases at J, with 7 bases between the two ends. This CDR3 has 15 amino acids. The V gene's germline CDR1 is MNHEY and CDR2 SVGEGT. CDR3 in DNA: TGTGCCAGCAGTTACCCTGATGCAACTAATGAAAAACTGTTTTTT. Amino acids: CASSYPDATNEKLFF.

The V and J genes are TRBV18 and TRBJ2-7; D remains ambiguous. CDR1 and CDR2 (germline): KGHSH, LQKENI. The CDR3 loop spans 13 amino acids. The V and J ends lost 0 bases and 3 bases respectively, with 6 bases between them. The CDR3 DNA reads TGTGCCAGCTCACCACCGAACAACTACGAGCAGTACTTC. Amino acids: CASSPPNNYEQYF.

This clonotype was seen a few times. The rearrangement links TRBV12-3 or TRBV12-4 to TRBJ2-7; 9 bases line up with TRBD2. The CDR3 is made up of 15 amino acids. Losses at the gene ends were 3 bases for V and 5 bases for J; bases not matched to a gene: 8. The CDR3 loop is CASSFRREGHDEQYF. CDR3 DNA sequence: TGTGCCAGCAGTTTCCGGCGGGAGGGCCACGACGAGCAGTACTTC.

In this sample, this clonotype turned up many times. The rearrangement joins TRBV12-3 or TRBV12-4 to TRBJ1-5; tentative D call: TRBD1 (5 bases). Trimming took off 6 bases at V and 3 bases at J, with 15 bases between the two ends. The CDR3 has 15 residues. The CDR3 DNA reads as TGTGCCAGCAGCTCACCCGACAGCACCAATCAGCCCCAGCATTTT. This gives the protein CASSSPDSTNQPQHF.

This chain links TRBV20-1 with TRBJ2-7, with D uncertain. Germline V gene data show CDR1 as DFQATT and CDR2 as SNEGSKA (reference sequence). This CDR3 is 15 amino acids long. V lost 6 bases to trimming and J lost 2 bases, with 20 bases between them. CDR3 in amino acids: CSAIAVGGSPYEQYF. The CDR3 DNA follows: TGCAGTGCGATTGCGGTGGGTGGTAGCCCCTACGAGCAGTACTTC.

CDR3 nucleotides: TGTGCCAGCAGGGTTGCGGGCGGAGGTAATGAAAAACTGTTTTTT. It yields the protein CASRVAGGGNEKLFF. The chain combines TRBV5-5 with TRBJ1-4, with no clear D. Per the germline V gene, CDR1 is SGHKS and CDR2 is YYEKEE (reference sequence). V shed 5 bases and J shed 4 bases, with 15 bases lying between them. The CDR3 length is 15 residues.